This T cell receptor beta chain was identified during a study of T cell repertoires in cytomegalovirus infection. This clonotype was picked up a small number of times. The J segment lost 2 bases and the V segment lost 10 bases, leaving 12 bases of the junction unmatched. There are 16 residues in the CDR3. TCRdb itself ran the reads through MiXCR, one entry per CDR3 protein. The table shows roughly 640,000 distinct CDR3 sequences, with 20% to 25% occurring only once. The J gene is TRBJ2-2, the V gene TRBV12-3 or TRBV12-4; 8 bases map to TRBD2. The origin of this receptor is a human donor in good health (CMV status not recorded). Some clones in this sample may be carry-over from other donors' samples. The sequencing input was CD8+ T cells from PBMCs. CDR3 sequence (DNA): TGTGCCAACAGGTCCCCCCTAGCGGGTAACACCGGGGAGCTGTTTTTT. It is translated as CANRSPLAGNTGELFF.